This T cell receptor (beta chain) was recovered during a study of T cell responses to AZD1222 COVID-19 vaccine (dated by TCRdb to about 2021). At the level of the whole study: AZD1222 recipients with second doses at about 4 weeks or about 12 weeks were pooled, because spike-specific TCR depth and breadth did not differ between schedules. Enrollment into the trials was organized by age into subgroups of 18-55, 56-69 and 70-plus years, and those subgroups contained about 160, 30 and 59 TCR-sequenced participants, respectively. A total of 230 or so trial participants underwent TCR sequencing, of whom nearly 210 received two doses of AZD1222 and around 25 received two doses of the MenACWY control vaccine.

Details on this clone: It lacks a known antigen. No base quality information exists; no much larger clone differs at one position.

CDR1 and CDR2 (LNHNV, YYDKDF) derive from the germline V gene (reference sequence). The junction shows trimming of 0 bases on V and 9 bases on J, plus 23 bases between the germline ends. The CDR3 spans 18 residues, from the cysteine through the phenylalanine. Solely the CDR3 DNA is kept, with 54 bases framed from the first base. Broad study findings and their caveats: The whole spike protein was spanned by vaccine-associated CD4 TCRs, and dominant responses were seen in regions 160-218 and 743-854. No day 14 peak-response samples were available, so repertoires were characterized only after the peak T cell response. The 56-69-year group was small, and its depth increase did not reach significance, likely because of low power. Nearly half of unique spike-specific TCRs reportedly recognized epitopes outside regions mutated in the B.1.351 and B.1.1.7 variants. Participants were mostly white British, with more females than males. The authors suggested clonal diversity may have been underestimated. Spike-specific TCR breadth and depth rose significantly after two AZD1222 doses compared with day 0 and with MenACWY recipients. Conclusions about previously exposed vaccinees are limited because only six or seven AZD1222 recipients were SARS-CoV-2 seropositive at baseline.

The CDR3 regions of human TCRbeta chains were analyzed by immunosequencing. The authors processed their data as follows. Repertoire TCRs were matched against a reference library of SARS-CoV-2-specific TCRs generated with the MIRA antigen-specificity platform. Breadth was defined as the fraction of unique TCRs that were SARS-CoV-2-associated, and depth was defined as the fraction of total T cells that were SARS-CoV-2-associated. Each spike-specific TCR was assigned to its reactive spike region and to a CD4 or CD8 class using the MIRA data. Log10-transformed breadth and depth values were compared by one-way ANOVA with Sidak's multiple comparisons tests. Sourced from immuneACCESS, this table was stored by TCRdb with only in-frame sequences that have V and J called. A share of the clones is absent; for the studies checked, an unresolved V gene accounts for under half, and the remainder has no known explanation. V and J calls and clone size are copied from that table; D and trimming were computed from the DNA. In this sample the table shows roughly 190,000 clones, approximately 91% of which occur a single time. Of the sample, 0.95% to 1% falls within the top ten clones.

What this sample's time point label stands for: baseline before first vaccination. The vaccinee samples were drawn from two UK trials, COV001 and COV002, one of which was a single-blind randomized controlled phase 2/3 trial testing AZD1222 (ChAdOx1 nCoV-19) in healthy adults. Trial participant PBMC samples were collected at day 0 and day 28 after the second dose for TCRbeta chain sequencing. This receptor chain uses TRBV15 and TRBJ2-2, with the D call tentatively TRBD1 or TRBD2, each fitting 6 bases. This receptor was obtained from an adult in good health. Sample: peripheral blood, taken on day 0 of AZD1222 vaccination. This receptor has the CDR3 CATSRDAAGERRGRELFF. The bases read TGTGCCACCAGCAGAGATGCGGCAGGGGAAAGGAGGGGCCGGGAGCTGTTTTTT.